This T cell receptor beta chain derives from a study of blood T cell repertoires in COVID-19. Study-level information: In each case, the material was cDNA or gDNA derived from T cells, B-cell-depleted T cells, or PBMCs.

How the authors handled the data: Nucleated cell number was recorded as an estimate derived from reference gene primer amplification. Repertoires were generated with immunoSEQ multiplex PCR, while TCRdb's copy carries only in-frame clones and drops some. V, J and clone size were drawn from that table, and D and trimming were deduced from the DNA. The data contain around 200,000 clones, 84% of them seen just once; the ten biggest clones take up roughly 15%. Followed over time, Seattle patients had been enrolled while infection was active. The length of the CDR3 is 13 residues. From germline, CDR1 is MNHEY and CDR2 SVGAGI. The V and J ends lost 5 bases and 10 bases, in that order; junction bases with no gene match: 10.

Material: peripheral blood. The sequence was obtained from a woman aged 65 to 85 with COVID-19, enrolled during active disease. The V gene is TRBV6-5, the J gene TRBJ1-2, with 7 bases matching TRBD1. The CDR3 spells CASSRTGAMDYTF. The CDR3 DNA follows: TGTGCCAGCAGTCGAACAGGGGCTATGGACTACACCTTC.